This T cell receptor beta chain was identified in a study of blood T cell repertoires in COVID-19. Overall study context: The United States, Italy and Spain provided the acute and convalescent COVID-19 samples. Sources were T cells, B-cell-depleted T cells, or PBMCs; the material itself was cDNA or gDNA.

This clone turned up a few times. Original processing methods: Estimates of nucleated cell counts were drawn from the amplification of reference gene primers. Sequencing was performed with immunoSEQ multiplex PCR; in TCRdb, only in-frame clones are kept and a portion is missing. V and J calls and clone size are copied from that table; D and trimming were computed from the DNA. This sample has roughly 300,000 clones, with 85% found just once. The V gene lost 4 bases and the J gene lost 2 bases, with 10 bases spanning the gap. This CDR3 spans 13 amino acids. Germline loops: CDR1 SQVTM, CDR2 ANQGSEA. What was sequenced was peripheral blood. The V gene is TRBV29-1, the J gene TRBJ2-3; a weak D match, TRBD1 (6 bases). The receptor comes from a human donor in a cohort sampled during active COVID-19. CDR3 amino acids: CSVVDRYTDTQYF. In nucleotides, the CDR3 is TGCAGCGTTGTGGACAGATACACAGATACGCAGTATTTT.